These 20 T cell receptor beta chains were sequenced from one sample in a study of blood T cells in healthy people across ages. Next came a second PCR, run for about 6 to 12 cycles, which used a sample-barcoded 5' primer along with a J-beta primer mix. TCRdb processed the 5' RACE reads anew with MiXCR; each CDR3 protein has one entry. The repertoire includes 600,000 or so distinct CDR3 sequences, about 30% of them detected once, and 15% to 17% sits in the top ten. What was sequenced was blood. These receptors were taken from a woman of 80 years or more in good health.

This clonotype has ten or more counts. The V gene is TRBV2, the J gene TRBJ2-7; 8 bases line up with TRBD1. The V segment lost 6 bases and the J segment 6 bases; nucleotides outside the gene matches: 7. This CDR3 is built from 13 residues. In germline, CDR1 is SNHLY, CDR2 FYNNEI. CDR3 protein: CASSAGTGIEQYF. The CDR3 coding sequence is TGTGCCAGCAGCGCCGGGACAGGTATCGAGCAGTACTTC.

The genes are TRBV28 and TRBJ2-6; 12 positions agree with TRBD2. From germline, CDR1 is MDHEN and CDR2 SYDVKM. This CDR3 region has 16 residues. The trim removed 8 bases at V and 3 bases at J, leaving 5 bases unmatched. CDR3 region: CASVLAGGLGANVLTF. The CDR3 DNA follows: TGTGCCAGCGTGCTAGCGGGGGGGCTTGGGGCCAACGTCCTGACTTTC.

This clonotype showed up just a few times. J is TRBJ1-1 and V is TRBV5-1; D is perhaps TRBD1 (6 bases). Germline V lookup: CDR1 SGHRS, CDR2 YFSETQ. CDR3 length: 16 amino acids. V lost 0 bases and J lost 0, with 12 bases in between. This CDR3 reads CASSLVPDRMNTEAFF. CDR3 nucleotides: TGCGCCAGCAGCTTGGTTCCGGACAGAATGAACACTGAAGCTTTCTTT.

The J gene is TRBJ2-1, the V gene TRBV4-3; 9 positions agree with TRBD2. The J segment lost 6 bases and the V segment lost 0 bases, leaving 6 bases of the junction unmatched. In germline, CDR1 is LGHNA, CDR2 YSLEER. CDR3 length equals 16 residues. CDR3 bases: TGCGCCAGCAGCCAAGATCCGGCTAGCGGGGTCAATGAGCAGTTCTTC. Its protein is CASSQDPASGVNEQFF.

This clonotype was detected many times. The chain joins TRBV7-9 to TRBJ2-7; a weak D match, TRBD1 (5 bases). The germline V gene encodes CDR1 SEHNR and CDR2 FQNEAQ (reference sequence). Between the trimmed V and J ends, which lost 7 bases and 4 bases, there was a span of 14 bases. CDR3 length: 13 residues. The CDR3 is CASNPDNSYEQYF. CDR3 DNA sequence: TGTGCCAGCAACCCGGACAACTCGTACGAGCAGTACTTC.

The gene calls are TRBV20-1 and TRBJ1-2, with TRBD1 identical over 10 bases. There are 13 residues in the CDR3. J gave up 6 bases and V 5 bases, and 6 bases lay outside the gene matches. Germline V CDR1 and CDR2: DFQATT, SNEGSKA (reference sequence). The chain's CDR3 is CSAADRGRDGYTF. Here the CDR3 DNA reads TGCAGTGCTGCCGACAGGGGGCGAGATGGCTACACCTTC.

As to this clonotype: Given a much more abundant clone one base away, this may be a read error. The chain recombines TRBV28 with TRBJ1-2; 7 bases align to TRBD1. This CDR3 has 14 amino acids. The germline CDR1 and CDR2 sequences are MDHEN and SYDVKM. CDR3 sequence (DNA): TGTGCCAGCAGCCAGAACAGGGGTCTGGGGGGCTGCACCTTC. It codes for CASSQNRGLGGCTF.

The sample holds a few counts of this clonotype. This chain links TRBV7-6 with TRBJ1-1, with D unresolved. The V gene lost 0 bases and the J gene lost 1 base, with 6 bases spanning the gap. Per the germline V gene, CDR1 is SGHVS and CDR2 is FNYEAQ. This CDR3 spans 14 amino acids. CDR3 protein: CASSLAQWNTEAFF. CDR3 bases: TGTGCCAGCAGCTTAGCGCAGTGGAACACTGAAGCTTTCTTT.

This clonotype was seen ten or more times. The rearrangement uses TRBV18 and TRBJ2-3, with D unresolved. Trimming took off 3 bases at V and 4 bases at J, with 5 bases between the two ends. This CDR3 region has 12 residues. In germline, CDR1 is KGHSH, CDR2 LQKENI. The CDR3 sequence is CASSPYADTQYF. As DNA, the CDR3 is TGTGCCAGCTCACCCTATGCAGATACGCAGTATTTT.

The table lists this clonotype with a few counts. This may be a read error: a much more frequent sequence differs by one nucleotide. The rearrangement links TRBV6-1 to TRBJ2-3; 8 bases are shared with TRBD2. With 2 bases clipped from V and 2 bases from J, the junction kept 3 bases outside the gene matches. CDR3 length equals 15 residues. CDR1 is MNHNS and CDR2 is SASEGT in the germline V gene. The DNA for the CDR3 is TGTGCCAGCAGTGAACGAGCGGGGGCCACAGATACGCAGTATTTT. Translated, it gives CASSERAGATDTQYF.

For the CDR3, the DNA is TGTGCCAGTAGTAAGGCATTCATGAACACTGAAGCTTTCTTT. Amino acids: CASSKAFMNTEAFF. The J gene is TRBJ1-1, the V gene TRBV19; the D is unclear. The germline gives CDR1 LNHDA, CDR2 SQIVND (reference sequence). Trimming stripped 4 bases from V and 0 bases from J, with 9 bases between. The CDR3 extends over 14 amino acids.

The rearrangement uses TRBV6-5 and TRBJ1-1, with no clear D. This CDR3 region has 14 residues. Trimming took 10 bases from V and 0 from J, leaving 15 bases between them. Per germline, CDR1 MNHEY and CDR2 SVGAGI. The CDR3 loop reads CATKQDVLNTEAFF. Here the CDR3 DNA reads TGTGCCACGAAGCAGGACGTTTTGAACACTGAAGCTTTCTTT.

In its sample, this clonotype was seen many times. Given a much more abundant clone one base away, this may be a read error. V gene TRBV12-3 or TRBV12-4 combines with J gene TRBJ2-5; D is undetermined. Trimming left V 5 bases short and J 11 bases short, with 18 bases between. This CDR3 has 13 residues. As DNA, the CDR3 is TGTGCCAGCAGTCCCGACCGGGTTGATGAGCAGTACTTC. Translation: CASSPDRVDEQYF.

The chain combines TRBV12-3 or TRBV12-4 with TRBJ1-5, with TRBD1 identical over 8 bases. Trimming at V came to 10 bases and at J to 7 bases, leaving 12 bases not matched to a gene. This CDR3 has 14 residues. As DNA, the CDR3 is TGTGCCAACAGGCCCACAGGGGGGAGGCAGCCCCAGCATTTT. It codes for CANRPTGGRQPQHF.

In the case of this clonotype: Possible read error: a much larger clone is one base away. This chain connects TRBV2 to TRBJ2-7; 12 bases fit TRBD2. The germline V gene has CDR1 SNHLY and CDR2 FYNNEI. V was pared by 8 bases and J by 3 bases, with 5 bases of the junction left unmatched. The CDR3 has 14 amino acids. CDR3 sequence (DNA): TGTGCCAGCCTACTAGCGGGGGGACGCTACGAGCAGTACTTC. Protein sequence: CASLLAGGRYEQYF. The whole variable domain, remainder taken from reference TRBV2 and TRBJ2-7, is EPEVTQTPSHQVTQMGQEVILRCVPISNHLYFYWYRQILGQKVEFLVSFYNNEISEKSEIFDDQFSVERPDGSNFTLKIRSTKLEDSAMYFCASLLAGGRYEQYFGPGTRLTVT.

There are many counts of this clonotype. The V and J genes are TRBV30 and TRBJ1-1; D not certain. The germline CDR1 and CDR2 sequences are GTSNPN and SVGIG (reference sequence). The CDR3 contains 13 residues. Trimming pared 4 bases from V and 0 bases from J, leaving 9 bases between. CDR3 amino acids: CAWTDTMNTEAFF. CDR3 DNA: TGTGCCTGGACAGATACTATGAACACTGAAGCTTTCTTT.

This clonotype was seen ten or more times. V gene TRBV5-1 combines with J gene TRBJ2-1, with D possibly matching TRBD2 (7 bases). CDR1 SGHRS and CDR2 YFSETQ come from the germline V gene. The length of the CDR3 is 17 residues. V dropped 4 bases and J dropped 6 bases, with 23 bases sitting between them. The CDR3: CASSPIRGGGGRNEQFF. The CDR3 DNA sequence: TGCGCCAGCAGCCCCATCCGCGGTGGCGGGGGCCGCAATGAGCAGTTCTTC.

This clonotype has at least ten counts. The chain couples TRBV11-2 to TRBJ2-3; maybe TRBD2 (6 bases). This CDR3 contains 17 residues. Per the germline V gene, CDR1 is SGHAT and CDR2 is FQNNGV. With 5 bases removed from V and 4 bases from J, the gap between germline ends came to 22 bases. The CDR3 region has the DNA TGTGCCAGCAGCGTGATATTAGGCCCCCCGGGAGCAGATACGCAGTATTTT. This encodes CASSVILGPPGADTQYF.

The V call is TRBV20-1, the J call TRBJ2-1; unclear D gene. Trimming stripped 4 bases from V and 0 bases from J, with 16 bases between. CDR1 is DFQATT, CDR2 SNEGSKA, per germline (reference sequence). The CDR3 totals 16 residues. The CDR3 here is CSATSLGRSSYNEQFF. CDR3 in DNA: TGCAGTGCTACCTCCCTAGGCCGGAGCTCCTACAATGAGCAGTTCTTC.

The chain combines TRBV12-3 or TRBV12-4 with TRBJ1-2; D perhaps matches TRBD1 (6 bases). Trimming cost V 5 bases and J 0 bases, with 10 bases left between them. CDR3 length: 14 amino acids. DNA of the CDR3: TGTGCCAGCAGTACAGGGTACTCTAACTATGGCTACACCTTC. It is translated as CASSTGYSNYGYTF.